This T cell receptor beta chain was recovered during a study of T-cell reconstitution after alpha-beta-depleted transplantation in children (TCRdb year 2016). General notes on the study: T-cell immune reconstitution after TCRalphabeta/CD19-depleted allogeneic hematopoietic cell transplantation in children was quantitatively tracked in the study by means of TCR repertoire profiling.

The treatment or condition tag for this specimen amounts to: allogeneic hematopoietic cell transplantation with graft depleted of TCRalphabeta T cells and CD19 B cells. The transplant recipients were children given TCRalphabeta/CD19-depleted allogeneic hematopoietic cell grafts. The library came from PCR. The data were produced on an Illumina HiSeq 2500. To normalize quantification of the TCRbeta repertoire, the TCR libraries were built with molecular barcoding that relied on unique molecular identifiers. TCRdb ran its own pipeline on the public reads, namely fastp trimming at Q25 and MiXCR clone calling, and kept in-frame beta chains. All rows with the same CDR3 protein become a single entry with the most common DNA and genes. The sample table lists about 1,000,000 distinct CDR3 sequences, about 29% of them with a count of one. The top ten clones comprise 28% of the sample. Per the germline V gene, SGHVS is the CDR1 and FQNEAQ is the CDR2. Compared with germline, V lacks 5 bases and J lacks 0 bases; bases without a gene match: 6. The CDR3 sequence holds 15 residues, the cysteine and phenylalanine included. Only CDR3 DNA is held: 45 bases, read in frame from base 1.

On this clonotype itself: The specificity of this receptor is unknown. No much larger clone is present one base from it, and per-base qualities are unavailable.

What the work shows at the level of the full study, not this receptor alone: In some patients, high TCRbeta diversity at day 60 was attributed to recipient T cells and intrathymic progenitors that had survived conditioning. The apparently early recovery of alphabetaT-cell counts about two months after transplant reportedly depended on only several hundred rapidly expanded clones that came from non-depleted graft cells. Over the following months the frequencies of hyperexpanded clones went down, and after one year T-cell counts and TCRbeta diversity were mostly credited to newly produced T cells.

The rearrangement combines TRBV7-8 with TRBJ1-2, with TRBD1 matching 7 junction bases. The starting material was PBMCs, mostly from graft donor cells, obtained 360 days after TCRalphabeta/CD19-depleted stem cell transplant. The receptor comes from a boy under two years old who had a stem cell transplant for SCID, so the T cells may come from the graft donor. The nucleotides are TGTGCCAGCAGCCCAATACAGGGGCCTAACTATGGCTACACCTTC. Protein translation: CASSPIQGPNYGYTF.